This is a list of T cell receptor beta chains from one sample in a study of cytomegalovirus exposure and HLA in healthy donors. TCRdb's copy holds only in-frame clones and misses some; the assay was immunoSEQ multiplex PCR. The data show some 110,000 clones, 69% seen once. The sequencing sample was made of PBMCs. All receptors derive from a young man in good health and CMV-seronegative. CDR3s include the opening cysteine and the closing phenylalanine or tryptophan. The D gene is left open where the match is weak. Not every row has a clone size; where given, it reads once, few, many or a size class.

v_call: TRBV4-2; cdr3_length: 16; d_call: TRBD2; j_call: TRBJ2-5; clone_size: few; cdr3_nt: TGTGCCAGCAGCCAACGACGCGGGAGGAACCCTGAGACCCAGTACTTC; cdr3_aa: CASSQRRGRNPETQYF
v_call: TRBV11-3; cdr3_length: 14; d_call: TRBD1; j_call: TRBJ2-7; clone_size: few; cdr3_nt: TGTGCCAGCAGCTTAACAGGGGCGGGCCACGAGCAGTACTTC; cdr3_aa: CASSLTGAGHEQYF
v_call: TRBV4-1; cdr3_length: 17; d_call: TRBD2; j_call: TRBJ2-1; clone_size: NA; cdr3_nt: TGCGCCAGCAGCCAAGATCTAGGGACTAGCGGGTCCAATGAGCAGTTCTTC; cdr3_aa: CASSQDLGTSGSNEQFF
v_call: TRBV15; cdr3_length: 12; d_call: NA; j_call: TRBJ2-5; clone_size: NA; cdr3_nt: TGTGCCACCAGCCTATATCAAGAGGCCCAGTACTTC; cdr3_aa: CATSLYQEAQYF
v_call: TRBV4-1; cdr3_length: 20; d_call: TRBD2; j_call: TRBJ2-3; clone_size: once; cdr3_nt: TGCGCCAGCAGCCAAGATGGGGCCCTGGGACTAGCGGGACTCACAGATACGCAGTATTTT; cdr3_aa: CASSQDGALGLAGLTDTQYF
v_call: TRBV29-1; cdr3_length: 13; d_call: TRBD1; j_call: TRBJ1-5; clone_size: NA; cdr3_nt: TGCAGCGTGAAGGACAGGAGCAATCAGCCCCAGCATTTT; cdr3_aa: CSVKDRSNQPQHF
v_call: TRBV11-3; cdr3_length: 14; d_call: TRBD1; j_call: TRBJ2-7; clone_size: NA; cdr3_nt: TGTGCCAGCAGCTCCGGACAGGGCGCCGCCGTCGGGGACTTC; cdr3_aa: CASSSGQGAAVGDF
v_call: TRBV19; cdr3_length: 14; d_call: NA; j_call: TRBJ1-5; clone_size: NA; cdr3_nt: TGTGCCAGTAGTAAAGCGTCTAGCAATCAGCCCCAGCATTTT; cdr3_aa: CASSKASSNQPQHF
v_call: TRBV7-3; cdr3_length: 12; d_call: TRBD2; j_call: TRBJ2-2; clone_size: NA; cdr3_nt: TGTGCCAGCAGCCGCGGGAGCGGGGAGCTGTTTTTT; cdr3_aa: CASSRGSGELFF
v_call: TRBV10-1; cdr3_length: 16; d_call: TRBD1; j_call: TRBJ2-3; clone_size: NA; cdr3_nt: TGCGCCAGCAGTGCTATTACGGGACAGAGCACAGATACGCAGTATTTT; cdr3_aa: CASSAITGQSTDTQYF
v_call: TRBV25-1; cdr3_length: 14; d_call: NA; j_call: TRBJ1-2; clone_size: NA; cdr3_nt: TGTGCCAGCAGTGAGTCCGACAGAACCGTTAGCTACACCTTC; cdr3_aa: CASSESDRTVSYTF
v_call: TRBV19; cdr3_length: 13; d_call: TRBD1; j_call: TRBJ1-2; clone_size: few; cdr3_nt: TGTGCCAGTAGTATTGAGGGGGCGCAGGGCTACACCTTC; cdr3_aa: CASSIEGAQGYTF
v_call: TRBV6-5; cdr3_length: 15; d_call: NA; j_call: TRBJ2-6; clone_size: few; cdr3_nt: TGTGCCAGCAGTTATAGGGGGTCTGGGGCCAACGTCCTGACTTTC; cdr3_aa: CASSYRGSGANVLTF
v_call: TRBV10-1; cdr3_length: 14; d_call: NA; j_call: TRBJ1-6; clone_size: NA; cdr3_nt: TGCGCCAGCAGTGAGTCGAGGTTCCAATCACCCCTCCACTTT; cdr3_aa: CASSESRFQSPLHF
v_call: TRBV27; cdr3_length: 17; d_call: NA; j_call: TRBJ2-7; clone_size: NA; cdr3_nt: TGTGCCAGCAGTCTCACCCGGACAGGGACTAAGAAGAACGAGCAGTACTTC; cdr3_aa: CASSLTRTGTKKNEQYF
v_call: TRBV10-3; cdr3_length: 14; d_call: NA; j_call: TRBJ1-2; clone_size: NA; cdr3_nt: TGTGCCATCAGTGAGTCGATGGGGGCTAGCGGCTACACCTTC; cdr3_aa: CAISESMGASGYTF
v_call: TRBV6-5; cdr3_length: 15; d_call: NA; j_call: TRBJ2-7; clone_size: NA; cdr3_nt: TGTGCCAGCAGTTATTCGGGTCAGAGCTCCTACGAGCAGTACTTC; cdr3_aa: CASSYSGQSSYEQYF
v_call: TRBV7-3; cdr3_length: 15; d_call: TRBD2; j_call: TRBJ2-7; clone_size: NA; cdr3_nt: TGTGCCAGCAGCCCTACTAGCGGGGCCTCCTACGAGCAGTACTTC; cdr3_aa: CASSPTSGASYEQYF
v_call: TRBV4-3; cdr3_length: 14; d_call: TRBD1; j_call: TRBJ2-7; clone_size: NA; cdr3_nt: TGCGCCAGCAGCTTCCTCACAGGGGGCCACGAGCAGTACTTC; cdr3_aa: CASSFLTGGHEQYF
v_call: TRBV5-8; cdr3_length: 18; d_call: TRBD1; j_call: TRBJ1-1; clone_size: NA; cdr3_nt: TGTGCCAGCAGCTTGGAGCCGGGACAGGGGGCATTGAACACTGAAGCTTTCTTT; cdr3_aa: CASSLEPGQGALNTEAFF
v_call: TRBV9; cdr3_length: 15; d_call: NA; j_call: TRBJ1-1; clone_size: NA; cdr3_nt: TGTGCCAGCAGCGTAGCTCCGGTCGAGAACACTGAAGCTTTCTTT; cdr3_aa: CASSVAPVENTEAFF
v_call: TRBV29-1; cdr3_length: 14; d_call: NA; j_call: TRBJ2-6; clone_size: NA; cdr3_nt: TGCAGCGTTGGTGAGGGTTCTGGGGCCAACGTCCTGACTTTC; cdr3_aa: CSVGEGSGANVLTF
v_call: TRBV5-4; cdr3_length: 15; d_call: TRBD2; j_call: TRBJ2-7; clone_size: NA; cdr3_nt: TGTGCCAGCAGCCCCATGGGGGGAGGGCCCTACGAGCAGTACTTC; cdr3_aa: CASSPMGGGPYEQYF
v_call: TRBV6-1; cdr3_length: 15; d_call: NA; j_call: TRBJ2-2; clone_size: few; cdr3_nt: TGTGCCAGCAGTGAACAGGGGTTTGACACCGGGGAGCTGTTTTTT; cdr3_aa: CASSEQGFDTGELFF
v_call: TRBV9; cdr3_length: 15; d_call: NA; j_call: TRBJ2-5; clone_size: NA; cdr3_nt: TGTGCCAGCAGCGGTCAAGGGGGGGCGAGGGAGACCCAGTACTTC; cdr3_aa: CASSGQGGARETQYF
v_call: TRBV5-4; cdr3_length: 13; d_call: NA; j_call: TRBJ2-5; clone_size: NA; cdr3_nt: TGTGCCAGCAGCGGAGGACAGCAAGAGACCCAGTACTTC; cdr3_aa: CASSGGQQETQYF